The next 19 T cell receptor beta chains were all read from a single sample in a study of cytomegalovirus exposure and HLA in healthy donors. The PCR contained 60 Vbeta and 13 Jbeta primers. Assay: immunoSEQ multiplex PCR; the TCRdb copy retains only in-frame clones and omits some. Among 100,000 to 150,000 clones listed, roughly 80% were seen once. The sample taken for sequencing was PBMCs. The origin of the receptors is a young man in good health and CMV-seropositive.

Details on this clone: A junction end diverges from the germline sequence, so it may reflect a read error. This chain links TRBV7-9 with TRBJ2-1; D is undetermined. This CDR3 region has 12 residues. The germline V gene has CDR1 SEHNR and CDR2 FQNEAQ (reference sequence). CDR3 nucleotide sequence: TGTTCCAGCAGCTTAGAACTCTATGAGCAGTTCTTC. The encoded protein is CSSSLELYEQFF.

The chain employs TRBV12-5 and TRBJ2-1, with TRBD2 matching 7 bases. The CDR3 is made up of 20 amino acids. Germline V gene sequence: CDR1 LGHNT, CDR2 FRNRAP. The V segment lost 6 bases and the J segment 0 bases; nucleotides outside the gene matches: 20. The CDR3 region has the DNA TGTGCTAGTGGCCTAACCTCCGGGACTACCGCATTGAGCTCCTACAATGAGCAGTTCTTC. This sequence encodes CASGLTSGTTALSSYNEQFF.

This clone came up once. The V call is TRBV30, the J call TRBJ1-2, with D possibly being TRBD1 (5 bases). CDR1 and CDR2 from the germline V gene are GTSNPN and SVGIG (reference sequence). The length of the CDR3 is 13 residues. V lost 2 bases to trimming and J lost 3 bases, with 10 bases between them. DNA of the CDR3: TGTGCCTGGAGTAATGGGGGGGACTATGGCTACACCTTC. The encoded protein is CAWSNGGDYGYTF.

This clone has just one count. This chain uses TRBV28 with TRBJ1-1, with 12 bases fitting TRBD1. Trimming at V came to 4 bases and at J to 12 bases, leaving 12 bases not matched to a gene. Germline values: CDR1 MDHEN, CDR2 SYDVKM. The length of the CDR3 is 15 residues. The CDR3 protein is CASSSSGTGGQLPFF. The CDR3 nucleotides are TGTGCCAGCAGTTCATCCGGGACAGGGGGCCAGTTACCTTTCTTT. Full variable domain (missing parts from reference TRBV28 and TRBJ1-1): DVKVTQSSRYLVKRTGEKVFLECVQDMDHENMFWYRQDPGLGLRLIYFSYDVKMKEKGDIPEGYSVSREKKERFSLILESASTNQTSMYLCASSSSGTGGQLPFFGQGTRLTVV.

This clone was seen a handful of times. The genes are TRBV7-9 and TRBJ1-1, with D unresolved. The CDR3 runs to 13 residues. Trimming took 6 bases from V and 7 from J, leaving 15 bases between them. Per the germline V gene, CDR1 is SEHNR and CDR2 is FQNEAQ (reference sequence). CDR3 loop: CASRTSVSGEAFF. For the CDR3, the DNA is TGTGCCAGCAGAACATCAGTTTCGGGTGAAGCTTTCTTT.

This sequence joins TRBV6-1 and TRBJ2-1; D call uncertain. The CDR3 totals 15 residues. V shed 1 base and J shed 7 bases, with 14 bases lying between them. The V gene's germline CDR1 is MNHNS and CDR2 SASEGT. CDR3 in amino acids: CASSEVELARNEQFF. The DNA for the CDR3 is TGTGCCAGCAGTGAAGTGGAGTTGGCGCGGAATGAGCAGTTCTTC.

The rearrangement joins TRBV4-1 to TRBJ1-1; D is perhaps TRBD1 (6 bases). With 1 base removed from V and 1 base from J, the gap between germline ends came to 10 bases. CDR1 and CDR2 (germline): MGHRA, YSYEKL. CDR3 length equals 15 residues. The CDR3 nucleotides are TGCGCCAGCAGCCAAGGGTCACAGGGGAACACTGAAGCTTTCTTT. The encoded protein is CASSQGSQGNTEAFF.

The chain is built from TRBV6-5 and TRBJ2-7; 7 nucleotides match TRBD1. CDR1 is MNHEY, CDR2 SVGAGI, per germline. Trimming took 9 bases from V and 2 from J; bases not matched to a gene: 7. The CDR3 has 13 amino acids. CDR3 in DNA: TGTGCCAGTTCTCGGGACAGCACCTACGAGCAGTACTTC. As protein: CASSRDSTYEQYF.

The rearrangement links TRBV14 to TRBJ1-1; D is unclear. The CDR3 consists of 13 residues. V was shortened by 4 bases and J by 5 bases, with 11 bases between the two germline ends. Germline assignment: CDR1 SGHDN and CDR2 FVKESK. The CDR3 here is CASSLGLATEAFF. CDR3 in DNA: TGTGCCAGCAGCCTTGGACTAGCGACTGAAGCTTTCTTT.

The rearrangement links TRBV6-4 to TRBJ1-1; 11 bases line up with TRBD1. The germline V gene has CDR1 MRHNA and CDR2 SNTAGT. The CDR3 spans 15 residues. V lost 5 bases to trimming and J lost 4 bases; unmatched junction nucleotides: 6. For the CDR3, the DNA is TGTGCCAGCAGTCCGGACAGGGGGCGGGGCACTGAAGCTTTCTTT. It encodes CASSPDRGRGTEAFF.

The chain links TRBV6-1 to TRBJ1-1, with TRBD1 matching 8 bases. J was trimmed by 0 bases and V by 3 bases; bases with no gene match: 0. The CDR3 extends over 14 amino acids. Germline assignment: CDR1 MNHNS and CDR2 SASEGT. CDR3 amino acids: CASSEGQVNTEAFF. The CDR3, as DNA: TGTGCCAGCAGTGAGGGACAGGTGAACACTGAAGCTTTCTTT.

The gene calls are TRBV5-8 and TRBJ1-1; D gene uncertain. Trimming took 2 bases from V and 1 from J, leaving 6 bases between them. The CDR3 contains 13 residues. Germline CDR1 and CDR2: SGHTS and YDEGEE. The CDR3 reads CASSFRRNTEAFF. DNA for the CDR3: TGTGCCAGCAGCTTTCGCAGGAACACTGAAGCTTTCTTT.

The V and J genes are TRBV19 and TRBJ2-4; 7 bases are a match to TRBD1. The CDR3 has 15 residues. J gave up 0 bases and V 4 bases, and 3 bases lay outside the gene matches. Germline CDR1 reads LNHDA; CDR2 reads SQIVND (reference sequence). As DNA, the CDR3 is TGTGCCAGTAGTAGAACAGGGGTAGCCAAAAACATTCAGTACTTC. This encodes CASSRTGVAKNIQYF.

The V call is TRBV6-5, the J call TRBJ1-2, with D perhaps TRBD1 (5 bases). The CDR3 is 13 residues long. V lost 6 bases and J lost 10, with 18 bases in between. Germline V CDR1 and CDR2: MNHEY, SVGAGI. This CDR3 is CASRRPSRGFYTF. Written as DNA, the CDR3 is TGTGCCAGCAGAAGGCCGTCCCGGGGGTTCTACACCTTC.

The V gene is TRBV7-6, the J gene TRBJ2-1; possible D gene TRBD1, 6 bases. Germline V lookup: CDR1 SGHVS, CDR2 FNYEAQ. The CDR3 extends over 15 amino acids. Trimming removed 1 base from V and 3 bases from J, with 10 bases in between. CDR3 sequence (DNA): TGTGCCAGCAGCTTAGTCAGGGGCAACTACAATGAGCAGTTCTTC. This sequence encodes CASSLVRGNYNEQFF. The whole variable domain, filled in from reference TRBV7-6 and TRBJ2-1, reads GAGVSQSPRYKVTKRGQDVALRCDPISGHVSLYWYRQALGQGPEFLTYFNYEAQQDKSGLPNDRFSAERPEGSISTLTIQRTEQRDSAMYRCASSLVRGNYNEQFFGPGTRLTVL.

The chain recombines TRBV19 with TRBJ1-5; D is perhaps TRBD1 (5 bases). Germline CDR1 and CDR2: LNHDA and SQIVND (reference sequence). There are 18 residues in the CDR3. Between the trimmed V and J ends, which lost 2 bases and 4 bases, there was a span of 21 bases. In nucleotides, the CDR3 is TGTGCCAGTAGTATATTTCTTGATTGGCAGCGGGGGAATCAGCCCCAGCATTTT. Encoded protein: CASSIFLDWQRGNQPQHF. Supplemented by reference TRBV19 and TRBJ1-5, the full variable domain reads DGGITQSPKYLFRKEGQNVTLSCEQNLNHDAMYWYRQDPGQGLRLIYYSQIVNDFQKGDIAEGYSVSREKKESFPLTVTSAQKNPTAFYLCASSIFLDWQRGNQPQHFGDGTRLSIL.

The gene calls are TRBV5-6 and TRBJ1-3; tentative D call: TRBD1 (6 bases). V gave up 0 bases and J gave up 9 bases, with 13 bases separating them. The CDR3 contains 14 residues. From germline, CDR1 is SGHDT and CDR2 YYEEEE. The CDR3: CASSLGTALITIYF. In DNA form, the CDR3 reads TGTGCCAGCAGCTTGGGGACAGCCCTTATCACCATATATTTT.

The rearrangement uses TRBV10-3 and TRBJ1-5; D not certain. Germline assignment: CDR1 ENHRY and CDR2 SYGVKD. The CDR3 consists of 16 residues. The ends were cut back, 0 bases at V and 0 bases at J, with 9 bases in the middle. CDR3 region: CAISESVPGSNQPQHF. CDR3 DNA: TGTGCCATCAGTGAGTCCGTCCCGGGTAGCAATCAGCCCCAGCATTTT.

CDR3 in amino acids: CAINREGYGYTF. CDR3 DNA: TGTGCCATCAACAGGGAAGGCTATGGCTACACCTTC. The chain couples TRBV10-3 to TRBJ1-2, with D tentatively TRBD1 (6 bases). Germline assignment: CDR1 ENHRY and CDR2 SYGVKD. CDR3 length equals 12 residues. The V and J ends lost 7 bases and 4 bases respectively, with 10 bases between them.